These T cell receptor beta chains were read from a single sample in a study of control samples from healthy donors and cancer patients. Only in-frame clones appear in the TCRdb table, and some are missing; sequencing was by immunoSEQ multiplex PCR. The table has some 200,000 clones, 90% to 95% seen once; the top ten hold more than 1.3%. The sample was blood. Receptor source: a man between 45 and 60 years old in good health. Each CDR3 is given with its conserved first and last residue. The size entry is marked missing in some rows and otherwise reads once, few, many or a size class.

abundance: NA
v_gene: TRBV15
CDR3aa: CATSSLAGIQETQYF

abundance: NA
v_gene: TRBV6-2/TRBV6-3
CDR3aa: CASSYPNYEQYF

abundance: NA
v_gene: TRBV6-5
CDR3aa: CASTGRGVTFF

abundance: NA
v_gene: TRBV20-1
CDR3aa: CSARGSTEAFF

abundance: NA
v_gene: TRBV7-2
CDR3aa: CASSFRAGEETQYF

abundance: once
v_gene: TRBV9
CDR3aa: CASSVLAGGPYEQFF

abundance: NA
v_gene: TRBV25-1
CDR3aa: CASRQGGGINEKLFF

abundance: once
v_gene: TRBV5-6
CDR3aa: CASSLYNQPQHF

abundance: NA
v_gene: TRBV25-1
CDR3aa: CASSDFGGGPGNTIYF

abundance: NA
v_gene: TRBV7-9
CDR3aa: CASSLLSEAFF

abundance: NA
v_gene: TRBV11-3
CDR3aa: CASGGLGGHNEQFF

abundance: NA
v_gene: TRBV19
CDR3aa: CASSKGGGAYNEQFF

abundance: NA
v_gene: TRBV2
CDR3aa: CASSAGGDLNSPLHF

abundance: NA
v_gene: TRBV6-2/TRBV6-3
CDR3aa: CASSYLLGQGTFYGYTF

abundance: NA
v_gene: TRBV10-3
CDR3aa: CAIRTLSSGNTIYF

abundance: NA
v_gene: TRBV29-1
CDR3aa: CSVGVSHYEQYF

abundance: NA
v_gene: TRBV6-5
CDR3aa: CASSYSWQAYEQYF

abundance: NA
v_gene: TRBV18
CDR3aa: CASSLPRIKDTEAFF

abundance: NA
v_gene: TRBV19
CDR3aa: CASRTDGQGNQPQHF

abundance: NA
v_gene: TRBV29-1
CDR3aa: CSVAPGGANTGELFF

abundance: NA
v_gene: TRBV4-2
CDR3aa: CASSQWEGSPLHF

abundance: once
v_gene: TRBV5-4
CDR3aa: CASSLPRGLGNTEAFF

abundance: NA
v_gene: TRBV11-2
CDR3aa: CASSLYRQASSYNEQFF

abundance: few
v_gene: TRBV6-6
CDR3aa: CASRELGNTEAFF

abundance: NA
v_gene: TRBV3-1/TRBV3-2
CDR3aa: CASSYSGTENSPLHF

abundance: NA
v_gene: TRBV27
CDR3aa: CASSLLGAGGEGGYTF

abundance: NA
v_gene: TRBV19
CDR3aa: CATRGGNNSPLHF

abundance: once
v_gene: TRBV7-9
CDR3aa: CASSLRASTGKNEKLFF

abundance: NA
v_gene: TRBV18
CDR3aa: CASSLLGALVGSPQHF

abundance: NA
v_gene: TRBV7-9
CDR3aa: CASSDLTGLNTEAFF

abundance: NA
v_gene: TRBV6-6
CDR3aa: CASKDPVTEAFF

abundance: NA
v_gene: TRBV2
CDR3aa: CASSQGGSYGYTF

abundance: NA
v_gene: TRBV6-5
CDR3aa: CASILFGNQPQHF

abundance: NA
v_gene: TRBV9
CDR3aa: CASSVDQTSGVPNPGTGELFF

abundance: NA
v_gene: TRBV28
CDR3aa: CASSLIGTGGAPRHEFF

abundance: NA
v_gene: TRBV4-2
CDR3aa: CASRGTGTNEKLFF

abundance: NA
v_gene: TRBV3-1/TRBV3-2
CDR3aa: CASSQSPAASNQPQHF

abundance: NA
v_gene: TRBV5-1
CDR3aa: CASTVTGGVYGYTF

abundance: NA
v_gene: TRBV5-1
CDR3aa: CASSMGDRDKETQYF

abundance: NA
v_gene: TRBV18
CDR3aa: CASSPPVNWKETQYF

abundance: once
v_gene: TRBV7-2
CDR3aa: CASSLGGAGGDTQYF

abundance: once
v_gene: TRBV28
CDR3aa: CASFQHGSTEAFF

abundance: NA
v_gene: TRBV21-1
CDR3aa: CANPYGGGEEYSNQPQHF

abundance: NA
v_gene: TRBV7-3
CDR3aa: CASSFRQGSDEQFF

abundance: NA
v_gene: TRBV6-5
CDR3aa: CASSYTSGDTEAFF

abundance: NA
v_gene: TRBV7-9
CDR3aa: CASSLGDRLGSPQHF

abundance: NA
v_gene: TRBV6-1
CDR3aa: CASSEEPTLAGWQDTQYF

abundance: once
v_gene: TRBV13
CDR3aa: CASSLVYIVNTEAFF

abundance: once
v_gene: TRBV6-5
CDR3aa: CASSYSSRYEQYF

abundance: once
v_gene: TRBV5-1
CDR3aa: CASSPEEGKLFF

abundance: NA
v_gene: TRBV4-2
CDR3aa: CASSQESRGATDTQYF

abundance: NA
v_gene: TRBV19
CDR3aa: CASSMWGAQGDTQYF

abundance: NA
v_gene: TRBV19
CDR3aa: CASSSDKYYGYTF

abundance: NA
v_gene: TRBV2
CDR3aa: CASRVGDTQYF

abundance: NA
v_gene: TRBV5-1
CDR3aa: CASSPGQYGYTF

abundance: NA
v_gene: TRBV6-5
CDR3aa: CASSSLTGNYEQYF

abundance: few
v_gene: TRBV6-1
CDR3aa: CASSEIRGHQPQHF